This record looks at one TCR beta chain sequence and its context. Its target is not known. This entry belongs to a study of T cell responses to AZD1222 COVID-19 vaccine. Regarding the study as a whole: At 160-218 and 743-854, vaccine-associated CD4 TCRs were dominant, and they spanned spike.

Deletions cut 6 bases from V and 0 bases from J, with 24 bases between. The germline CDR1 and CDR2 sequences are WNHNN and SYGVQD (reference sequence). The CDR3 is 19 residues long. Only in-frame clones appear in the TCRdb table, and some are missing; sequencing was by immunoSEQ multiplex PCR. This sample has 150,000 to 200,000 clones, with approximately 95% found just once. The sequence was collected from an adult in good health. The sequences come from peripheral blood, collected on day 0 of AZD1222 vaccination. The gene calls are TRBV10-1 and TRBJ1-5, with D maybe TRBD1 (5 bases). The CDR3 sequence: CASSEDRTTESYSNQPQHF. CDR3 in DNA: TGCGCCAGCAGCGAAGACCGAACGACAGAGTCTTATAGCAATCAGCCCCAGCATTTT.